The next 22 T cell receptor beta chains were all read from a single sample in a study of technical replicates of blood from a few donors. Assay: immunoSEQ multiplex PCR; the TCRdb copy retains only in-frame clones and omits some. The sample consists of under 90,000 clones, roughly 98% of them appearing once. Sequenced sample: T cells isolated from PBMCs. The receptors here all came from a human donor in good health.

The chain employs TRBV15 and TRBJ1-5, with D possibly TRBD1 on 6 matching bases. CDR1 is LNHNV and CDR2 is YYDKDF in the germline V gene (reference sequence). With 5 bases removed from V and 5 bases from J, the gap between germline ends came to 13 bases. There are 14 residues in the CDR3. CDR3 in DNA: TGTGCCACCAGCGACCGGGACACCGATCAGCCCCAGCATTTT. Translating gives CATSDRDTDQPQHF.

The chain employs TRBV28 and TRBJ1-5, with a possible D match to TRBD1 (5 bases). There are 15 residues in the CDR3. V shed 5 bases and J shed 5 bases, with 16 bases lying between them. Looked up from germline, CDR1 is MDHEN and CDR2 is SYDVKM. Here the CDR3 DNA reads TGTGCCAGCAGTATGGCCTCGGGGGTGGATCAGCCCCAGCATTTT. This codes for CASSMASGVDQPQHF.

The rearrangement joins TRBV7-2 to TRBJ2-7, with D perhaps matching TRBD2 (6 bases). Germline CDR1 SGHTA, CDR2 FQGNSA. The CDR3 is 16 residues long. V was pared by 2 bases and J by 7 bases, with 21 bases between. CDR3 in DNA: TGTGCCAGCAGCTTACCGTGGAGGGAGGACCTGGGGGAGCAGTACTTC. This encodes CASSLPWREDLGEQYF. Variable domain in full (rest from reference TRBV7-2 and TRBJ2-7): GAGVSQSPSNKVTEKGKDVELRCDPISGHTALYWYRQSLGQGLEFLIYFQGNSAPDKSGLPSDRFSAERTGGSVSTLTIQRTQQEDSAVYLCASSLPWREDLGEQYFGPGTRLTVT.

The V and J genes are TRBV15 and TRBJ2-6; no reliable D call. The CDR3 has 16 amino acids. V lost 2 bases and J lost 0, with 8 bases in between. Germline V lookup: CDR1 LNHNV, CDR2 YYDKDF (reference sequence). The CDR3, as DNA: TGTGCCACCAGCAGATTAACAGTCTCTGGGGCCAACGTCCTGACTTTC. It codes for CATSRLTVSGANVLTF.

V is TRBV9 and J is TRBJ2-1; TRBD2 matches at 12 bases. Unmatched junction bases numbered 4, after V lost 3 bases and J lost 6 bases. In germline, CDR1 is SGDLS, CDR2 YYNGEE. This CDR3 comprises 15 residues. The CDR3: CASSASGGAPNEQFF. The CDR3 region has the DNA TGTGCCAGCAGCGCTAGCGGGGGGGCCCCCAATGAGCAGTTCTTC.

The chain carries TRBV28 and TRBJ2-7, with D possibly matching TRBD1 (5 bases). V was clipped by 6 bases and J by 2 bases, with 8 bases between them. CDR1 and CDR2 from the germline V gene are MDHEN and SYDVKM. The CDR3 loop spans 12 amino acids. CDR3 sequence reads: CASRKGAYEQYF. CDR3 nucleotides: TGTGCCAGCAGGAAAGGGGCCTACGAGCAGTACTTC.

This sequence joins TRBV29-1 and TRBJ1-2; D may be TRBD1 (6 bases). The germline V and J ends were trimmed by 6 bases and 5 bases, with 10 bases remaining between them. Germline V gene sequence: CDR1 SQVTM, CDR2 ANQGSEA. The CDR3 consists of 11 residues. CDR3 amino acids: CSVRTDYGYTF. CDR3 nucleotide sequence: TGCAGCGTGAGGACAGATTATGGCTACACCTTC.

J is TRBJ1-3 and V is TRBV5-1; tentative D call: TRBD1 (5 bases). Germline-derived CDR1 and CDR2 are SGHRS and YFSETQ. The V end was cut by 5 bases, the J end by 6 bases, with 15 bases between. The CDR3 has 14 residues. CDR3 nucleotides: TGCGCCAGCAGTGAGGAAACCAGGGCAAACACCATATATTTT. Its protein product is CASSEETRANTIYF.

In its sample, this clone was seen once. The chain recombines TRBV5-1 with TRBJ1-4; 9 bases align to TRBD1. CDR1 is SGHRS, CDR2 YFSETQ, per germline. This CDR3 is 17 amino acids long. The V gene end was trimmed by 2 bases and the J gene end by 0 bases; junction bases not matched to a gene: 5. In DNA, the CDR3 is TGCGCCAGCAGCTTCGGGACAGGGAGAGCAACTAATGAAAAACTGTTTTTT. This codes for CASSFGTGRATNEKLFF.

The J gene is TRBJ2-7, the V gene TRBV5-1; 10 nucleotides align to TRBD1. V lost 0 bases to trimming and J lost 6 bases; unmatched junction nucleotides: 3. The CDR3 length is 14 residues. CDR1 SGHRS and CDR2 YFSETQ come from the germline V gene. Written as DNA, the CDR3 is TGCGCCAGCAGCTTGGGACAGGGGGCTCGCGAGCAGTACTTC. Its protein is CASSLGQGAREQYF. Full variable domain (outside the CDR3, taken from reference TRBV5-1 and TRBJ2-7): KAGVTQTPRYLIKTRGQQVTLSCSPISGHRSVSWYQQTPGQGLQFLFEYFSETQRNKGNFPGRFSGRQFSNSRSEMNVSTLELGDSALYLCASSLGQGAREQYFGPGTRLTVT.

The V gene is TRBV28, the J gene TRBJ2-3; 11 nucleotides agree with TRBD2. The junction had 7 bases not matched to a gene; V was cut back by 6 bases and J by 5 bases. CDR3 size: 15 residues. Per germline, CDR1 MDHEN and CDR2 SYDVKM. Here the CDR3 reads CASSRPGLAGDTQYF. As DNA, the CDR3 is TGTGCCAGCAGCCGACCAGGACTAGCGGGAGATACGCAGTATTTT.

The rearrangement joins TRBV13 to TRBJ2-1, with 11 bases lining up with TRBD2. The CDR3 is 17 amino acids. Trimming took 2 bases from V and 1 from J; bases not matched to a gene: 4. Germline V gene lookup returns CDR1 PRHDT and CDR2 FYEKMQ (reference sequence). The CDR3 region is CASSLLAGGGSYNEQFF. The CDR3 DNA reads TGTGCCAGCAGCTTACTAGCGGGGGGCGGATCCTACAATGAGCAGTTCTTC.

The DNA for the CDR3 is TGTGCCAGCCCCAGGTCTGACAATGAGCAGTTCTTC. This sequence encodes CASPRSDNEQFF. The chain recombines TRBV2 with TRBJ2-1; D unresolved. CDR1 SNHLY and CDR2 FYNNEI come from the germline V gene. CDR3 size: 12 residues. V lost 8 bases, J lost 5 bases, and 10 bases lay in between.

This clone was found once. The chain links TRBV28 to TRBJ2-2; 11 bases align to TRBD2. Trimming cost V 9 bases and J 5 bases; bases outside gene matches: 17. Germline loops: CDR1 MDHEN, CDR2 SYDVKM. This CDR3 region has 18 residues. CDR3 in DNA: TGTGCCAGTGTGGGTAGCGGGAGGGCCTCGTCGTGGACCGGGGAGCTGTTTTTT. Translation gives CASVGSGRASSWTGELFF.

The CDR3 DNA follows: TGTGCCACCAGGGACAGTGTTTACACCGGGGAGCTGTTTTTT. It yields the protein CATRDSVYTGELFF. The rearrangement joins TRBV7-9 to TRBJ2-2, with TRBD1 matching 7 bases. The CDR3 extends over 14 amino acids. V was clipped by 10 bases and J by 3 bases; unmatched bases: 8. Germline CDR1 reads SEHNR; CDR2 reads FQNEAQ (reference sequence).

CDR3 protein: CASSLASGANVLTF. The CDR3 nucleotides read TGTGCCAGCAGCCTGGCCTCTGGGGCCAACGTCCTGACTTTC. The gene calls are TRBV7-7 and TRBJ2-6, with no clear D. The CDR3 loop spans 14 amino acids. V dropped 5 bases and J dropped 0 bases, with 5 bases sitting between them. Germline assignment: CDR1 SSHAT and CDR2 FNYEAQ (reference sequence).

In its sample, this clone was seen once. The V and J genes are TRBV28 and TRBJ1-1; 10 bases map to TRBD1. The germline gives CDR1 MDHEN, CDR2 SYDVKM. CDR3 length: 16 amino acids. Germline trimming cut 5 bases from V and 2 bases from J; bases unmatched to any gene: 8. CDR3 sequence (DNA): TGTGCCAGCAGTCCCGGGACAGGGGAGTTTAACACTGAAGCTTTCTTT. Translating gives CASSPGTGEFNTEAFF.

The rearrangement links TRBV27 to TRBJ1-1, with no clear D. CDR3 length: 14 residues. Germline CDR1 and CDR2: MNHEY and SMNVEV (reference sequence). V was cut by 6 bases and J by 4 bases, with 15 bases left in between. In nucleotides, the CDR3 is TGTGCCAGCAGCTCTGCGGGTTTAGGCACTGAAGCTTTCTTT. Translating gives CASSSAGLGTEAFF.

This clone was seen only once. This chain uses TRBV6-1 with TRBJ1-2; possibly TRBD1 for D (6 bases). The ends were cut back, 8 bases at V and 8 bases at J, with 18 bases in the middle. CDR3 length: 13 residues. Germline V gene lookup returns CDR1 MNHNS and CDR2 SASEGT. CDR3 region: CASRLRLQGGYTF. The CDR3 DNA is TGTGCCAGCCGGCTCAGGCTGCAGGGGGGCTACACCTTC.

This sequence joins TRBV28 and TRBJ2-7, with 7 nucleotides matching TRBD1. CDR3 length equals 16 residues. The V gene's germline CDR1 is MDHEN and CDR2 SYDVKM. The V and J ends lost 3 bases and 0 bases, in that order; junction bases with no gene match: 8. The CDR3 loop is CASSFSIDRDSYEQYF. The CDR3 DNA reads as TGTGCCAGCAGTTTTTCCATAGACAGGGACTCCTACGAGCAGTACTTC.

This sequence joins TRBV7-8 and TRBJ2-5; D might be TRBD2 (6 bases). V was cut by 1 base and J by 2 bases, with 8 bases left in between. Looked up from germline, CDR1 is SGHVS and CDR2 is FQNEAQ. The CDR3 sequence is 14 residues long. CDR3 DNA sequence: TGTGCCAGCAGCTTAGGGACTACACAAGAGACCCAGTACTTC. Protein product: CASSLGTTQETQYF.

The chain uses TRBV9 and TRBJ1-5; TRBD1 aligns across 11 bases. Germline CDR1 and CDR2: SGDLS and YYNGEE. V was pared by 4 bases and J by 6 bases, with 6 bases of the junction left unmatched. CDR3 length: 15 residues. The CDR3 loop reads CASSPGQGASQPQHF. As DNA, the CDR3 is TGTGCCAGCAGCCCAGGACAGGGGGCGTCTCAGCCCCAGCATTTT. Filled out from reference TRBV9 and TRBJ1-5, the complete variable domain reads DSGVTQTPKHLITATGQRVTLRCSPRSGDLSVYWYQQSLDQGLQFLIQYYNGEERAKGNILERFSAQQFPDLHSELNLSSLELGDSALYFCASSPGQGASQPQHFGDGTRLSIL.